This is a list of T cell receptor beta chains from one sample in a study of blood T cell repertoires in COVID-19. Measured with immunoSEQ multiplex PCR; TCRdb has only the in-frame clones, and not every one. The data hold a few hundred thousand clones, with 85% to 90% observed a single time. The sample comprised PBMCs or T cells enriched from blood (not recorded which). The receptors originated from a woman aged 18-29 years who had recovered from COVID-19. CDR3s include the opening cysteine and the closing phenylalanine or tryptophan.

J: TRBJ1-1
V: TRBV19
CDR3: CASRANTEAFF

J: TRBJ1-4
V: TRBV27
CDR3: CASSWRGGTNEKLFF

J: TRBJ2-3
V: TRBV10-1
CDR3: CASSYGQGRTDTQYF

J: TRBJ1-6
V: TRBV27
CDR3: CASMSLDRGRSPLHF

J: TRBJ2-5
V: TRBV21-1
CDR3: CASSKRDREETQYF

J: TRBJ1-2
V: TRBV16
CDR3: CAGSQSAAYGYTF

J: TRBJ1-3
V: TRBV28
CDR3: CASSSLQGSGNTIYF

J: TRBJ2-7
V: TRBV19
CDR3: CASSISGTPLPYEQYF

J: TRBJ1-6
V: TRBV19
CDR3: CASSMGGNHHNSPLHF

J: TRBJ1-2
V: TRBV5-1
CDR3: CASSYVDRAKGYTF

J: TRBJ1-5
V: TRBV7-8
CDR3: CASSLVGGASNQPQHF

J: TRBJ1-6
V: TRBV6-1
CDR3: CASSDDGAGGSPLHF

J: TRBJ2-2
V: TRBV6-1
CDR3: CASSEGRTGELFF

J: TRBJ1-1
V: TRBV30
CDR3: CAWSARGLGTEAFF

J: TRBJ1-2
V: TRBV7-8
CDR3: CASSLGGQNYGYTF

J: TRBJ1-1
V: TRBV6-5
CDR3: CASRGHGNTEAFF

J: TRBJ2-2
V: TRBV2
CDR3: CASSDRIGLAGDGELFF

J: TRBJ1-1
V: TRBV18
CDR3: CASSPRDTYTEAFF

J: TRBJ1-1
V: TRBV5-1
CDR3: CASSLVGGINTEAFF

J: TRBJ2-3
V: TRBV19
CDR3: CASSSRLGGSTDTQYF

J: TRBJ2-1
V: TRBV30
CDR3: CAWQIGGANEQFF

J: TRBJ2-4
V: TRBV28
CDR3: CASRAGTLAKNIQYF

J: TRBJ1-2
V: TRBV29-1
CDR3: CSVEDPRVGYTF

J: TRBJ1-5
V: TRBV19
CDR3: CASTAGTGINQPQHF

J: TRBJ1-3
V: TRBV7-9
CDR3: CASSLYAAFSGNTIYF

J: TRBJ1-2
V: TRBV27
CDR3: CASSRTGRGYTF

J: TRBJ1-4
V: TRBV6-1
CDR3: CASSEALGQNGEKLFF

J: TRBJ2-1
V: TRBV19
CDR3: CASSVGAGNEQFF

J: TRBJ1-5
V: TRBV28
CDR3: CASRVGGALDQPQHF

J: TRBJ1-2
V: TRBV12-3/TRBV12-4
CDR3: CASSLVGAGGYTF

J: TRBJ2-4
V: TRBV3-1/TRBV3-2
CDR3: CASSSTSGQYF

J: TRBJ2-2
V: TRBV10-3
CDR3: CAIRRLAGVDTGELFF

J: TRBJ1-1
V: TRBV7-3
CDR3: CASSFLGGMNTEAFF

J: TRBJ1-1
V: TRBV6-5
CDR3: CATRSGGYTEAFF

J: TRBJ2-7
V: TRBV5-1
CDR3: CASSLVVGDEQYF

J: TRBJ2-5
V: TRBV4-1
CDR3: CASSQGRGQETQYF

J: TRBJ2-2
V: TRBV10-1
CDR3: CASSEKGGDTGELFF

J: TRBJ1-1
V: TRBV2
CDR3: CASRAGGTEAFF

J: TRBJ1-2
V: TRBV7-9
CDR3: CASSLIQGYGYTF

J: TRBJ1-2
V: TRBV2
CDR3: CASSPGQGSYGYTF

J: TRBJ2-2
V: TRBV28
CDR3: CASSLTGTVNTGELFF

J: TRBJ2-1
V: TRBV7-2
CDR3: CASSLAVAGGFNEQFF